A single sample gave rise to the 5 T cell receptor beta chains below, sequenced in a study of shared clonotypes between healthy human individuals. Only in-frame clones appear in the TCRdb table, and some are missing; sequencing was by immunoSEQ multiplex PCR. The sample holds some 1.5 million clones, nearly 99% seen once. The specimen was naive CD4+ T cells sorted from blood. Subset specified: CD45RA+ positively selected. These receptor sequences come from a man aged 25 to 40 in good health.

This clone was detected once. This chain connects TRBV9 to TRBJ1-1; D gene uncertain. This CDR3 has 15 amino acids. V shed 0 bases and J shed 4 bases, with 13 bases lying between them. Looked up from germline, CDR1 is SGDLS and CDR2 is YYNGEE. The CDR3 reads CASSVGGSKPTEAFF. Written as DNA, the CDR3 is TGTGCCAGCAGCGTAGGCGGCTCGAAGCCCACTGAAGCTTTCTTT.

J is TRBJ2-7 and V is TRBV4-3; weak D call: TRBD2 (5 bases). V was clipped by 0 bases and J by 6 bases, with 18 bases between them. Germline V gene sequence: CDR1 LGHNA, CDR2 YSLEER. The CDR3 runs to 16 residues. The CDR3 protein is CASSQDPGRRSSEQYF. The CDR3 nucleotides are TGCGCCAGCAGCCAAGATCCGGGCAGGAGGTCTTCCGAGCAGTACTTC.

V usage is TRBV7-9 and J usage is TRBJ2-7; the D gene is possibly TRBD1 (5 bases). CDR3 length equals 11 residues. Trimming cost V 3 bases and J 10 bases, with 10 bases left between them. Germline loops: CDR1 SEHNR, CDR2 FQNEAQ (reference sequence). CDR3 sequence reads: CASSFQGEQYF. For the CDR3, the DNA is TGTGCCAGCAGCTTTCAGGGCGAACAGTACTTC.

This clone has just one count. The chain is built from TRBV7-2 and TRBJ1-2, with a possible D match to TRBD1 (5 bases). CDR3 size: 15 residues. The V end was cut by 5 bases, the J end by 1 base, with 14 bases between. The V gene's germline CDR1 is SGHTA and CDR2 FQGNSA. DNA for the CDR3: TGTGCCAGCAGCCCTGGCAGGGAGGTTAACTATGGCTACACCTTC. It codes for CASSPGREVNYGYTF.

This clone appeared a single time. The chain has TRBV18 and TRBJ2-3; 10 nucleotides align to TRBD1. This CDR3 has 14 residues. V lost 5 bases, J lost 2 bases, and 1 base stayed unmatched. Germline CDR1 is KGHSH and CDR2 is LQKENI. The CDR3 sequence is CASSGTGATDTQYF. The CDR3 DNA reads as TGTGCCAGCTCAGGGACAGGGGCCACAGATACGCAGTATTTT.